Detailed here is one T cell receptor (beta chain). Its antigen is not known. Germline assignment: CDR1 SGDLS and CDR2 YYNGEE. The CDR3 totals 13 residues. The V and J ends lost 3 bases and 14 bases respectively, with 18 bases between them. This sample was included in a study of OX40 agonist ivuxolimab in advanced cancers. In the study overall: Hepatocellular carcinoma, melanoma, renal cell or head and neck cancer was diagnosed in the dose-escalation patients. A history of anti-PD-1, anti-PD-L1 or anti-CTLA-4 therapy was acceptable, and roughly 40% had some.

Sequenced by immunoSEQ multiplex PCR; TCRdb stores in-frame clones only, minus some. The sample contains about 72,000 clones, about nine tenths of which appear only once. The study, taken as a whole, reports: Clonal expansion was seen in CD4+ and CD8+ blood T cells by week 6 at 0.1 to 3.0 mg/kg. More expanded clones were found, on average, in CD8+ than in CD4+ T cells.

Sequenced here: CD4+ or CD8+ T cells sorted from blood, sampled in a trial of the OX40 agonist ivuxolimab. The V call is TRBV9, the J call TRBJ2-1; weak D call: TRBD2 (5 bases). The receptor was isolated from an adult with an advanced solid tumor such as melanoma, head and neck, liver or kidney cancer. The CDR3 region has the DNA TGTGCCAGCAGCGGCTCCGCGCACGTCGGGAAGTTCTTC. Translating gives CASSGSAHVGKFF.